This TCR beta chain was documented in a study of HIV-infected children after antiretroviral therapy interruption. Study summary: Most children had recorded EBV and CMV exposure. Samples from the continuous-treatment group were taken at weeks 0, 48 and 150.

The junction had 5 bases not matched to a gene; V was cut back by 7 bases and J by 4 bases. The CDR3 runs to 13 residues. Germline V gene data show CDR1 as SQVTM and CDR2 as ANQGSEA. The TCR library was built from RNA with a 3' RACE protocol and unique molecular identifiers. TCRdb itself ran the 3' RACE reads through MiXCR, one entry per CDR3 protein. The sample comprises around 50,000 distinct CDR3 sequences, around 4.5% of which are singletons, and almost 0.7% rests with the top ten. Treatment here: PENTA 11 planned treatment interruption arm or continuous ART arm. The clonotype was recovered from a pool of human donors with HIV. The chain joins TRBV29-1 to TRBJ2-1, with 9 bases that match TRBD1. Here the sequenced sample was CD45RA+ CD4+ T cells from PBMCs, pooled from several time points, taken from a donor given antiretroviral therapy, either interrupted or continuous. The subset is: naive CD4+ CD45RA+ CD45RO- T cells. The CDR3 protein is CSARTGDYNEQFF. The CDR3 DNA is TGCAGCGCCCGGACAGGGGATTACAATGAGCAGTTCTTC.